The entry below describes one T cell receptor (beta chain). A single base is all that separates this from a far larger clone, so a read error is likely. Each hyperthyroidism patient was newly diagnosed, with under 2 months' duration, and aged 18 to 65. The CDR3 has 11 residues. V gave up 9 bases and J gave up 5 bases, with 10 bases separating them. The study amplified TCR beta CDR3 regions using RNA transcripts. Second-round multiplex PCR followed a first-round RT-PCR using HTBI primers. From the multiplex PCR reads, TCRdb called clonotypes with MiXCR, one entry per CDR3 protein. Among 900,000 to 1,200,000 distinct CDR3 sequences listed, about 38% were seen once. This sample stems from a study of Graves' ophthalmopathy and Graves' hyperthyroidism.

Sequencing was carried out using peripheral blood or thyroid tissue (not recorded which). This sequence joins TRBV12-3 or TRBV12-4 and TRBJ2-5, with D uncertain. This receptor was taken from an adult man with Graves' hyperthyroidism. CDR3 loop: CARSHAETQYF. CDR3 DNA sequence: TGTGCCAGAAGCCACGCCGAGACCCAGTACTTC.